This passage covers 21 T cell receptor beta chains from one sample sequenced in a study of beta chain features in type 1 diabetes. Sequencing targeted expressed TCRB transcripts, as all isolated RNA had been reverse transcribed. Only in-frame clones appear in the TCRdb table, and some are missing; sequencing was by immunoSEQ multiplex PCR. Of fewer than 900,000 clones listed, 17% are singletons. Sequencing was done on a sample of naive CD4+ T cells from blood. These receptors were collected from a woman aged 18-29 years in good health.

The J gene is TRBJ1-1, the V gene TRBV7-9; D remains ambiguous. This CDR3 comprises 11 residues. Trimming left V 2 bases short and J 10 bases short, with 8 bases between. The germline V gene has CDR1 SEHNR and CDR2 FQNEAQ (reference sequence). CDR3 loop: CASSLLGRAFF. In DNA, the CDR3 is TGTGCCAGCAGCTTACTAGGGCGAGCTTTCTTT.

The chain has TRBV5-1 and TRBJ1-3, with D hard to call. The length of the CDR3 is 15 residues. Between the trimmed V and J ends, which lost 0 bases and 4 bases, there was a span of 11 bases. Germline assignment: CDR1 SGHRS and CDR2 YFSETQ. CDR3 amino acids: CASSLGATAGNTIYF. The CDR3 coding sequence is TGCGCCAGCAGCTTGGGCGCGACCGCAGGAAACACCATATATTTT.

This chain links TRBV18 with TRBJ1-2; D call uncertain. CDR1 KGHSH and CDR2 LQKENI come from the germline V gene. This CDR3 has 15 residues. Trimming took off 3 bases at V and 5 bases at J, with 16 bases between the two ends. The chain's CDR3 is CASSPSRRREYGYTF. The CDR3 DNA sequence: TGTGCCAGCTCACCCTCGAGGAGGAGGGAGTATGGCTACACCTTC.

The chain uses TRBV9 and TRBJ2-1; TRBD2 matches at 8 bases. There are 14 residues in the CDR3. The V gene end was trimmed by 2 bases and the J gene end by 10 bases; junction bases not matched to a gene: 8. Germline CDR1 and CDR2: SGDLS and YYNGEE. The CDR3 protein is CASSVSGSSDEQFF. CDR3 nucleotide sequence: TGTGCCAGCAGCGTGAGCGGGAGCAGTGACGAGCAGTTCTTC.

This clone was counted a few times. This chain connects TRBV6-1 to TRBJ2-4, with D unresolved. There are 17 residues in the CDR3. The germline V gene encodes CDR1 MNHNS and CDR2 SASEGT. The germline V and J ends were trimmed by 3 bases and 0 bases, with 15 bases remaining between them. The DNA for the CDR3 is TGTGCCAGCAGTGACGTGCTTTGGGCAACAGCCAAAAACATTCAGTACTTC. It is translated as CASSDVLWATAKNIQYF.

This CDR3 is CASSFGLAGSGELFF. The CDR3 DNA is TGTGCCAGCAGCTTCGGACTAGCGGGATCTGGGGAGCTGTTTTTT. This rearrangement joins TRBV7-8 to TRBJ2-2; 12 positions match TRBD2. CDR1 and CDR2 (germline): SGHVS, FQNEAQ. This CDR3 is 15 amino acids long. V lost 3 bases to trimming and J lost 8 bases; unmatched junction nucleotides: 4. Using reference TRBV7-8 and TRBJ2-2 for the parts outside the CDR3, the full variable domain is GAGVSQSPRYKVAKRGQDVALRCDPISGHVSLFWYQQALGQGPEFLTYFQNEAQLDKSGLPSDRFFAERPEGSVSTLKIQRTQQEDSAVYLCASSFGLAGSGELFFGEGSRLTVL.

The J gene is TRBJ2-1, the V gene TRBV19; 13 bases agree with TRBD2. CDR3 size: 16 residues. Trimming removed 3 bases from V and 6 bases from J; junction bases left unmatched: 5. The germline CDR1 and CDR2 sequences are LNHDA and SQIVND (reference sequence). CDR3 DNA sequence: TGTGCCAGTAGTATCCGGACTAGCGGGAGTCTCAATGAGCAGTTCTTC. Protein sequence: CASSIRTSGSLNEQFF.

The chain couples TRBV6-5 to TRBJ1-5; weak D call: TRBD1 (6 bases). Looked up from germline, CDR1 is MNHEY and CDR2 is SVGAGI. The CDR3 runs to 15 residues. V lost 0 bases and J lost 8, with 14 bases in between. The CDR3 reads CASSYSSARGEPQHF. The CDR3 bases are TGTGCCAGCAGTTACTCGAGCGCCAGGGGTGAGCCCCAGCATTTT.

V usage is TRBV18 and J usage is TRBJ2-1; 8 positions agree with TRBD2. This CDR3 spans 16 amino acids. Germline loops: CDR1 KGHSH, CDR2 LQKENI. With 3 bases clipped from V and 0 bases from J, the junction kept 4 bases outside the gene matches. The CDR3 spells CASSPSGTNSYNEQFF. The DNA for the CDR3 is TGTGCCAGCTCACCTAGCGGGACTAACTCCTACAATGAGCAGTTCTTC.

This clone was found a few times. The V and J genes are TRBV18 and TRBJ1-1, with 11 bases that match TRBD1. The CDR3 spans 15 residues. The junction had 10 bases not matched to a gene; V was cut back by 6 bases and J by 7 bases. The germline V gene has CDR1 KGHSH and CDR2 LQKENI. The CDR3 bases are TGTGCCAGCTCCATGTTAGGACAGGGGGCGGTTGAAGCTTTCTTT. Protein product: CASSMLGQGAVEAFF. The variable domain in full, with the rest retrieved from reference TRBV18 and TRBJ1-1, is NAGVMQNPRHLVRRRGQEARLRCSPMKGHSHVYWYRQLPEEGLKFMVYLQKENIIDESGMPKERFSAEFPKEGPSILRIQQVVRGDSAAYFCASSMLGQGAVEAFFGQGTRLTVV.

This clone was detected only a few times. V and J are TRBV11-2 and TRBJ2-1; D unresolved. The V gene's germline CDR1 is SGHAT and CDR2 FQNNGV. This CDR3 has 15 amino acids. The V end lost 5 bases, the J end lost 0 bases, and 11 bases lay between the germline ends. CDR3 sequence reads: CASSHSESSYNEQFF. The CDR3 DNA reads TGTGCCAGCAGCCACTCGGAGAGCTCCTACAATGAGCAGTTCTTC.

In this sample, this clone turned up once. This chain connects TRBV7-3 to TRBJ1-5; D is uncertain. The ends were cut back, 2 bases at V and 5 bases at J, with 19 bases in the middle. CDR3 size: 17 residues. Germline V lookup: CDR1 SGHTA, CDR2 FQGTGA. CDR3 coding DNA: TGTGCCAGCAGCTTATTTGCCCAACAGATATTGGATCAGCCCCAGCATTTT. Translating it yields CASSLFAQQILDQPQHF.

There are a few counts of this clone. The chain has TRBV7-6 and TRBJ2-6, with D possibly matching TRBD2 (5 bases). The CDR3 loop spans 14 amino acids. V was cut by 8 bases and J by 2 bases, with 10 bases left in between. The germline V gene has CDR1 SGHVS and CDR2 FNYEAQ. The CDR3: CASEREPGANVLTF. CDR3 in DNA: TGTGCCAGCGAGAGGGAGCCTGGGGCCAACGTCCTGACTTTC.

CDR3 coding DNA: TGTGCCGACATTCGTCTAGAGATCGGAGAAGGTGAGCAGTTCTTC. This translates into CADIRLEIGEGEQFF. The chain uses TRBV27 and TRBJ2-1; D is unclear. The CDR3 spans 15 residues. Deletions cut 11 bases from V and 9 bases from J, with 26 bases between. Germline CDR1 and CDR2: MNHEY and SMNVEV (reference sequence).

This clone was observed a few times. The rearrangement links TRBV7-9 to TRBJ1-1; unclear D gene. CDR3 length equals 13 residues. Between the trimmed V and J ends, which lost 7 bases and 0 bases, there was a span of 9 bases. Germline assignment: CDR1 SEHNR and CDR2 FQNEAQ (reference sequence). Here the CDR3 reads CASTDQVNTEAFF. CDR3 coding DNA: TGTGCCAGCACCGACCAGGTGAACACTGAAGCTTTCTTT.

The rearrangement joins TRBV6-5 to TRBJ1-2, with 8 nucleotides matching TRBD1. CDR1 is MNHEY and CDR2 is SVGAGI in the germline V gene. The CDR3 runs to 15 residues. Trimming took 2 bases from V and 8 from J; bases not matched to a gene: 10. CDR3 loop: CASSYASQGEMGYTF. In nucleotides, the CDR3 is TGTGCCAGCAGTTACGCTTCACAGGGGGAAATGGGCTACACCTTC.

This chain links TRBV6-5 with TRBJ2-4; D is uncertain. The V and J ends lost 10 bases and 0 bases respectively, with 10 bases between them. Looked up from germline, CDR1 is MNHEY and CDR2 is SVGAGI. The CDR3 has 13 residues. The DNA for the CDR3 is TGTGCCACCCATGGGGAAGCCAAAAACATTCAGTACTTC. It is translated as CATHGEAKNIQYF.

V and J are TRBV4-3 and TRBJ1-2; D is undetermined. The germline V and J ends were trimmed by 3 bases and 7 bases, with 15 bases remaining between them. Germline V gene sequence: CDR1 LGHNA, CDR2 YSLEER. There are 14 residues in the CDR3. The CDR3: CASSHTQRYGGYTF. The CDR3, as DNA: TGCGCCAGCAGCCACACGCAACGCTATGGTGGCTACACCTTC.

A few counts support this clone. The chain uses TRBV2 and TRBJ2-1; D not certain. CDR1 and CDR2 (germline): SNHLY, FYNNEI. The CDR3 loop spans 14 amino acids. Between the trimmed V and J ends, which lost 6 bases and 3 bases, there was a span of 12 bases. Here the CDR3 DNA reads TGTGCCAGCAGGCACCCCGTGGTCTACAATGAGCAGTTCTTC. Protein product: CASRHPVVYNEQFF.

This clone showed up just a few times. The chain combines TRBV19 with TRBJ2-5; D unresolved. Germline assignment: CDR1 LNHDA and CDR2 SQIVND (reference sequence). Trimming left V 3 bases short and J 1 base short, with 6 bases between. This CDR3 has 13 residues. The chain's CDR3 is CASSITSQETQYF. The DNA for the CDR3 is TGTGCCAGTAGTATCACTTCCCAAGAGACCCAGTACTTC.

This chain uses TRBV6-5 with TRBJ2-2, with TRBD1 matching 10 bases. CDR3 length: 15 amino acids. CDR1 is MNHEY and CDR2 is SVGAGI in the germline V gene. V was clipped by 6 bases and J by 6 bases; unmatched bases: 7. CDR3 sequence reads: CASSRRQGAPGELFF. For the CDR3, the DNA is TGTGCCAGCAGCCGAAGACAGGGGGCCCCCGGGGAGCTGTTTTTT.